The 12 T cell receptor beta chains below were found in one sample sequenced in a study of siplizumab effects on memory and regulatory T cells. Method: immunoSEQ multiplex PCR; TCRdb's copy keeps in-frame clones and lacks some. The data hold 87,000 or so clones, with around 89% observed a single time. Sequences were obtained from CD4+ T cells sorted from blood. The receptors here all came from a human donor in good health.

The chain recombines TRBV9 with TRBJ2-2, with a possible D match to TRBD1 (5 bases). The CDR3 spans 14 residues. Trimming took 4 bases from V and 7 from J, leaving 14 bases between them. Germline CDR1 reads SGDLS; CDR2 reads YYNGEE. CDR3 nucleotides: TGTGCCAGCAGCCTAACTCAGGGCGGCGGGGAGCTGTTTTTT. Its translation: CASSLTQGGGELFF.

V and J are TRBV11-3 and TRBJ2-7; D call uncertain. Trimming cost V 2 bases and J 5 bases, with 10 bases left between them. The germline gives CDR1 SGHNT, CDR2 YENEEA. The CDR3 totals 13 residues. In nucleotides, the CDR3 is TGTGCCAGCAGCTTATCGATTTGGGACGAGCAGTACTTC. It yields the protein CASSLSIWDEQYF.

This clone was recorded once. V and J are TRBV5-1 and TRBJ2-3, with 8 bases that match TRBD2. The V gene's germline CDR1 is SGHRS and CDR2 YFSETQ. Unmatched junction bases numbered 12, after V lost 3 bases and J lost 0 bases. This CDR3 spans 18 amino acids. The CDR3 DNA follows: TGCGCCAGCAGCTCGTTGGGGTATACTAGCGGAAGCACAGATACGCAGTATTTT. Its translation is CASSSLGYTSGSTDTQYF.

V gene TRBV6-6 combines with J gene TRBJ1-2, with TRBD1 identical over 9 bases. CDR3 size: 15 residues. The germline V gene has CDR1 MNHNY and CDR2 SVGAGI (reference sequence). J gave up 8 bases and V 2 bases, and 9 bases lay outside the gene matches. The CDR3 DNA reads as TGTGCCAGCAGTTACCCCCGGGACAGGGAAAACGGCTACACCTTC. This gives the protein CASSYPRDRENGYTF.

The chain has TRBV30 and TRBJ1-5; no clear D. V lost 2 bases to trimming and J lost 6 bases, with 14 bases between them. Germline V gives CDR1 GTSNPN, CDR2 SVGIG (reference sequence). The CDR3 runs to 14 residues. Written as DNA, the CDR3 is TGTGCCTGGAGTCCGGTCTCGGGATCTCAGCCCCAGCATTTT. This codes for CAWSPVSGSQPQHF.

This clone was counted between two and nine times. The chain couples TRBV4-1 to TRBJ2-3, with D uncertain. Germline V gene sequence: CDR1 MGHRA, CDR2 YSYEKL. The germline V and J ends were trimmed by 0 bases and 2 bases, with 15 bases remaining between them. The CDR3 totals 17 residues. The CDR3 is CASSQDRSTASTDTQYF. The CDR3 DNA sequence: TGCGCCAGCAGCCAAGATCGTTCAACAGCCTCCACAGATACGCAGTATTTT.

The V and J genes are TRBV7-2 and TRBJ2-7, with D possibly called TRBD1 or TRBD2 (5 bases each). V was cut by 1 base and J by 6 bases, with 16 bases left in between. CDR3 length: 15 amino acids. Germline lookup yields CDR1 SGHTA and CDR2 FQGNSA. The CDR3 DNA sequence: TGTGCCAGCAGCTTAGAGGGACCTCGGAGCCTCGAGCAGTACTTC. It translates to CASSLEGPRSLEQYF.

J is TRBJ1-3 and V is TRBV6-5; D not resolved. V lost 6 bases and J 0 bases, leaving 6 bases between the germline ends. Germline CDR1 and CDR2: MNHEY and SVGAGI. The CDR3 extends over 13 amino acids. CDR3 amino acids: CASSVFSGNTIYF. CDR3 nucleotide sequence: TGTGCCAGCAGCGTCTTCTCTGGAAACACCATATATTTT.

The genes are TRBV6-4 and TRBJ2-2, with 9 bases fitting TRBD1. Germline CDR1 and CDR2: MRHNA and SNTAGT. The CDR3 is 14 residues long. The V segment lost 7 bases and the J segment 6 bases; nucleotides outside the gene matches: 6. CDR3 loop: CASKMTGGAGELFF. CDR3 bases: TGTGCCAGCAAGATGACAGGGGGGGCCGGGGAGCTGTTTTTT.

The rearrangement joins TRBV18 to TRBJ2-6, with TRBD2 identical over 7 bases. The ends lost 3 bases at V and 2 bases at J; junction bases unmatched: 1. The CDR3 runs to 15 residues. CDR1 and CDR2 from the germline V gene are KGHSH and LQKENI. DNA for the CDR3: TGTGCCAGCTCACCGGGAGGGACTGGGGCCAACGTCCTGACTTTC. Residues: CASSPGGTGANVLTF.

This sequence joins TRBV6-1 and TRBJ1-1; 11 bases match TRBD1. Germline V gene sequence: CDR1 MNHNS, CDR2 SASEGT. The CDR3 contains 14 residues. V dropped 6 bases and J dropped 1; count of bases not matched to a gene: 1. CDR3 residues: CASSGQGANTEAFF. The CDR3 bases are TGTGCCAGCAGCGGACAGGGGGCGAACACTGAAGCTTTCTTT.

This chain links TRBV5-1 with TRBJ2-3, with 10 bases matching TRBD2. This CDR3 has 15 amino acids. Per germline, CDR1 SGHRS and CDR2 YFSETQ. The V gene end was trimmed by 5 bases and the J gene end by 0 bases; junction bases not matched to a gene: 3. The CDR3 DNA reads as TGCGCCAGCAGAAGGACTAGCGGAAGCACAGATACGCAGTATTTT. Protein: CASRRTSGSTDTQYF.